These 9 T cell receptor beta chains were all obtained from the same sample, sequenced in a study of blood T cells in healthy people across ages. Alongside a J-beta primer mix, a sample-barcoded 5' primer served in a second PCR lasting 7 to 11 cycles. TCRdb independently ran MiXCR on the 5' RACE reads; one entry per CDR3 protein. The table lists 1.5 million to 1.8 million distinct CDR3 sequences, around 40% of them singletons. Sequenced sample: blood. The source of these receptors is a woman between 18 and 30 years old in good health.

The rearrangement joins TRBV28 to TRBJ2-1; unclear D gene. Germline loops: CDR1 MDHEN, CDR2 SYDVKM. The CDR3 extends over 20 amino acids. Trimming stripped 1 base from V and 0 bases from J, with 22 bases between. The CDR3 loop is CASSLSPAGRSGSSYNEQFF. The CDR3 nucleotides are TGTGCCAGCAGTTTATCGCCGGCCGGTAGGTCGGGTAGCTCCTACAATGAGCAGTTCTTC.

This chain links TRBV20-1 with TRBJ1-2, with a possible D match to TRBD1 (5 bases). Germline-derived CDR1 and CDR2 are DFQATT and SNEGSKA (reference sequence). This CDR3 spans 14 amino acids. V was clipped by 3 bases and J by 1 base, with 12 bases between them. The CDR3 nucleotides are TGCAGTGCTAGGGCGGGACTGTATAACTATGGCTACACCTTC. It codes for CSARAGLYNYGYTF.

This chain connects TRBV6-2 or TRBV6-3 to TRBJ1-1; 10 bases are a match to TRBD1. Germline-derived CDR1 and CDR2 are MNHEY and SVGEGT. The CDR3 runs to 15 residues. The V segment lost 5 bases and the J segment 3 bases; nucleotides outside the gene matches: 6. CDR3 protein: CASSGGTGAYTEAFF. The CDR3 DNA sequence: TGTGCCAGCAGTGGTGGGACAGGGGCGTACACTGAAGCTTTCTTT.

CDR3 amino acids: CASSSSRLAGGPGDTQYF. CDR3 DNA: TGTGCCAGCAGTTCCTCCCGACTAGCGGGGGGGCCGGGCGATACGCAGTATTTT. The chain combines TRBV12-3 or TRBV12-4 with TRBJ2-3; 14 bases line up with TRBD2. The trim removed 4 bases at V and 6 bases at J, leaving 12 bases unmatched. The CDR3 is 18 amino acids.

The chain employs TRBV20-1 and TRBJ2-3, with TRBD2 matching over 9 bases. Unmatched junction bases numbered 13, after V lost 7 bases and J lost 2 bases. The CDR3 is 16 residues long. The V gene's germline CDR1 is DFQATT and CDR2 SNEGSKA (reference sequence). The CDR3 sequence is CSGRGASGDYTDTQYF. Written as DNA, the CDR3 is TGCAGTGGGAGGGGTGCTAGCGGGGATTACACAGATACGCAGTATTTT.

This clonotype was detected only a few times. This sequence joins TRBV11-3 and TRBJ2-3; D possibly corresponds to TRBD1 (5 bases). From germline, CDR1 is SGHNT and CDR2 YENEEA. CDR3 length equals 14 residues. The germline V and J ends were trimmed by 5 bases and 5 bases, with 14 bases remaining between them. The CDR3 nucleotides are TGTGCCAGCAGCCCAAGACAGTCCATAGATACGCAGTATTTT. Translated, it gives CASSPRQSIDTQYF. Combining the CDR3 with reference TRBV11-3 and TRBJ2-3 gives the whole variable domain EAGVVQSPRYKIIEKKQPVAFWCNPISGHNTLYWYLQNLGQGPELLIRYENEEAVDDSQLPKDRFSAERLKGVDSTLKIQPAELGDSAVYLCASSPRQSIDTQYFGPGTRLTVL.

The V gene is TRBV12-3 or TRBV12-4, the J gene TRBJ2-7, with 10 bases matching TRBD2. This CDR3 is 15 amino acids long. With 5 bases clipped from V and 7 bases from J, the junction kept 11 bases outside the gene matches. CDR3 in DNA: TGTGCCAGCAGTAGAACCGGGACTAGCGTTAATGAGCAGTACTTC. Protein: CASSRTGTSVNEQYF.

This clonotype was found once. V and J are TRBV12-3 or TRBV12-4 and TRBJ2-7; 10 nucleotides align to TRBD2. There are 16 residues in the CDR3. V dropped 3 bases and J dropped 2; count of bases not matched to a gene: 7. CDR3 protein: CASSFGTSGVTYEQYF. The DNA of the CDR3 is TGTGCCAGCAGTTTCGGTACTAGCGGGGTTACCTACGAGCAGTACTTC.

The J gene is TRBJ2-7, the V gene TRBV6-2 or TRBV6-3; 8 bases line up with TRBD2. This CDR3 contains 13 residues. The V segment lost 10 bases and the J segment 2 bases; nucleotides outside the gene matches: 7. The V gene's germline CDR1 is MNHEY and CDR2 SVGEGT. The chain's CDR3 is CAIGGAQAYEQYF. The CDR3, as DNA: TGTGCCATCGGGGGGGCACAAGCCTACGAGCAGTACTTC.